Given below is one TCR beta chain in context. The data originate from a study of blood T cell repertoires in COVID-19. Here immunoSEQ multiplex PCR was the method, and the copy in TCRdb shows in-frame clones only, minus some. The repertoire includes roughly 270,000 clones, approximately 85% of them detected once, and approximately 5% sits in the top ten. The CDR3 has 19 amino acids. Per the germline V gene, CDR1 is LGHNT and CDR2 is FRNRAP. V trimming: 1 base; J trimming: 3 bases; junction bases outside the gene matches: 14. This clonotype was sampled from a man aged 45-65 years with active or convalescent COVID-19. Input material: peripheral blood. J is TRBJ2-4 and V is TRBV12-5; 8 bases map to TRBD1. The CDR3 nucleotides are TGTGCTAGTGGTTTGGAACTCAGGGGGCGAGACTACCGCAAAAACATTCAGTACTTC. It specifies CASGLELRGRDYRKNIQYF.